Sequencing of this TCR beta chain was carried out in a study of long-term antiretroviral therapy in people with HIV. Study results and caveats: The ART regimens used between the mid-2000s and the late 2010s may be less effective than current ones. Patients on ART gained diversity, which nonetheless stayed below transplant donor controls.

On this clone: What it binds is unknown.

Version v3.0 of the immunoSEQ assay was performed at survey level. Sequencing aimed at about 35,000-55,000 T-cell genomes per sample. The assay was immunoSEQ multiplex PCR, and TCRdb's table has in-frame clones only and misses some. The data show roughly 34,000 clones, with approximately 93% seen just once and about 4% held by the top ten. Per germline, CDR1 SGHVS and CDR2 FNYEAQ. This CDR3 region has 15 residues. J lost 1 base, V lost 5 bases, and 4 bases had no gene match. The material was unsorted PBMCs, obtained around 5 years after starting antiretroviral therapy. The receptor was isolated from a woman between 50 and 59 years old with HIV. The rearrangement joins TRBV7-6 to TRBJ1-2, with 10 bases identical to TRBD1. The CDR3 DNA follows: TGTGCCAGCAGCCAAGGACAGGGGGTTAACTATGGCTACACCTTC. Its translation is CASSQGQGVNYGYTF. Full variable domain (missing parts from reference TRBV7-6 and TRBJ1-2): GAGVSQSPRYKVTKRGQDVALRCDPISGHVSLYWYRQALGQGPEFLTYFNYEAQQDKSGLPNDRFSAERPEGSISTLTIQRTEQRDSAMYRCASSQGQGVNYGYTFGSGTRLTVV.